This T cell receptor beta chain was identified during a study of CD8+ T cells in alopecia areata. CDR3 length: 14 amino acids. Germline V gene data show CDR1 as MGHRA and CDR2 as YSYEKL. V lost 1 base and J 5 bases, leaving 9 bases between the germline ends. General study points: Normal scalp showed lower clonality than lesional scalp, especially alopecia totalis/universalis. Scalp specimens additionally yield sequences from normal skin's resident alphabeta T cells.

Investigators isolated RNA and reverse transcribed it into cDNA to act as the sequencing template. Method: immunoSEQ multiplex PCR; TCRdb's copy keeps in-frame clones and lacks some. The sample consists of some 82,000 clones, 51% of them appearing once. Alopecia areata patients provided lesional scalp punch biopsies and peripheral blood, both collected for the study. Researchers picked out CD4+ and CD8+ T cells from PBMCs by sorting. Notes on this clone: Its target is unknown.

The clonotype comes from a human donor with alopecia areata. The chain carries TRBV4-1 and TRBJ2-1, with D unclear. The sample was NKG2D-high CD8+ T cells sorted from blood. This CDR3 reads CASSQVERNNEQFF. CDR3 coding DNA: TGCGCCAGCAGCCAAGTGGAGCGTAACAATGAGCAGTTCTTC.